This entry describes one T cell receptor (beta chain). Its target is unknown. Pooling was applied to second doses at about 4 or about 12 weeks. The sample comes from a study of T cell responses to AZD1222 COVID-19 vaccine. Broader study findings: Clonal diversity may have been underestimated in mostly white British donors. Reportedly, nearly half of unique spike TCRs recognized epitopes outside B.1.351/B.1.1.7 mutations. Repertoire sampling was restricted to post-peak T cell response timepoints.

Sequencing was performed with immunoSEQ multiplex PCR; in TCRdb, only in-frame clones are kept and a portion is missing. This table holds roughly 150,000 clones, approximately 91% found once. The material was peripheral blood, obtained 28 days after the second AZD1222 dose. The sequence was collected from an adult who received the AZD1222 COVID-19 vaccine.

The CDR3 DNA reads TGTGCCAGCAGCTTAGAGTACCCTAGCCGGAGCTCCTACAATGAGCAGTTCTTC. It is translated as CASSLEYPSRSSYNEQFF. This chain links TRBV7-6 with TRBJ2-1; a weak D match, TRBD2 (5 bases). V was trimmed by 1 base and J by 0 bases, leaving 16 bases between them. CDR1 and CDR2 from the germline V gene are SGHVS and FNYEAQ. This CDR3 contains 18 residues.